Shown below are 18 T cell receptor beta chains from a single sample sequenced in a study of liver allograft versus peripheral blood T cells. Across the whole study: Repertoires from peripheral blood of liver transplant recipients were compared with those inside their transplanted livers.

In TCRdb, the reads were re-called with MiXCR into one record per CDR3 protein. The sample shows 8,500 or so distinct CDR3 sequences, 26% of them seen only once. These TCRs come from a human patient who had a liver transplant. Some of these T cells may belong to the graft donor.

This rearrangement joins TRBV20-1 to TRBJ1-2; a possible D gene is TRBD1 (5 bases). Trimming took 2 bases from V and 3 from J, leaving 13 bases between them. The CDR3 is made up of 14 amino acids. Looked up from germline, CDR1 is DFQATT and CDR2 is SNEGSKA (reference sequence). The CDR3 sequence is CSARRAGKDYGYTF. DNA for the CDR3: TGCAGTGCTAGAAGGGCAGGGAAGGACTATGGCTACACCTTC.

In its sample, this clonotype was seen many times. This sequence joins TRBV6-5 and TRBJ1-1, with TRBD1 as a possible D gene (5 bases). Trimming took off 4 bases at V and 0 bases at J, with 21 bases between the two ends. Germline-derived CDR1 and CDR2 are MNHEY and SVGAGI. The CDR3 is made up of 18 amino acids. The CDR3 loop reads CASSFTTPGLGMNTEAFF. Here the CDR3 DNA reads TGTGCCAGCAGTTTTACAACTCCAGGGTTGGGGATGAACACTGAAGCTTTCTTT.

Judged by abundance, this clonotype is large (0.1 to 1%). CDR3 bases: TGCAGCGTTGAAGGCACAGGACGGGTTGGCTACACCTTC. This gives the protein CSVEGTGRVGYTF. V gene TRBV29-1 combines with J gene TRBJ1-2; D is perhaps TRBD1 (5 bases). This CDR3 is built from 13 residues. Deletions cut 1 base from V and 7 bases from J, with 13 bases between. Per the germline V gene, CDR1 is SQVTM and CDR2 is ANQGSEA.

This clonotype counts as medium-sized. The chain employs TRBV5-6 and TRBJ2-2, with 8 bases lining up with TRBD2. V lost 5 bases and J lost 6; bases outside the gene matches: 6. The CDR3 is 14 amino acids. Germline V lookup: CDR1 SGHDT, CDR2 YYEEEE. DNA of the CDR3: TGTGCCAGCAGAGTAGCGGGGTTCTCCGGGGAGCTGTTTTTT. Its protein product is CASRVAGFSGELFF. Based on the CDR3 plus reference TRBV5-6 and TRBJ2-2, the full variable domain is DAGVTQSPTHLIKTRGQQVTLRCSPKSGHDTVSWYQQALGQGPQFIFQYYEEEERQRGNFPDRFSGHQFPNYSSELNVNALLLGDSALYLCASRVAGFSGELFFGEGSRLTVL.

The V gene is TRBV30, the J gene TRBJ2-1; a possible D gene is TRBD1 (6 bases). V shed 1 base and J shed 8 bases, with 9 bases lying between them. CDR1 GTSNPN and CDR2 SVGIG come from the germline V gene (reference sequence). This CDR3 has 12 amino acids. CDR3 sequence (DNA): TGTGCCTGGAGTGGGGGGCCTTATGAGCAGTTCTTC. It encodes CAWSGGPYEQFF.

By sample fraction, this clonotype is medium-sized. The V and J genes are TRBV18 and TRBJ1-5; D possibly corresponds to TRBD1 (5 bases). Germline CDR1 reads KGHSH; CDR2 reads LQKENI. This CDR3 spans 14 amino acids. Between the trimmed V and J ends, which lost 3 bases and 1 base, there was a span of 7 bases. The CDR3 loop reads CASSPGLSNQPQHF. The CDR3 DNA is TGTGCCAGCTCACCGGGACTGAGCAATCAGCCCCAGCATTTT.

For this clonotype: A read error is possible here, since a much larger clone lies one base away. The V call is TRBV6-1, the J call TRBJ2-3, with 10 bases that match TRBD2. Looked up from germline, CDR1 is MNHNS and CDR2 is SASEGT. The CDR3 is made up of 14 amino acids. With V trimmed by 6 bases and J by 4 bases, 4 bases remained unmatched. CDR3 coding DNA: TGTGCCAGCAGACTAGCGGGGAGGCCAGATACGCAGTATTTT. Translating it yields CASRLAGRPDTQYF.

In the case of this clonotype: A much bigger clone sits one base away, suggesting this may be a read error. This chain connects TRBV28 to TRBJ2-3; 8 bases match TRBD1. The CDR3 is made up of 15 amino acids. In germline, CDR1 is MDHEN, CDR2 SYDVKM. The CDR3 DNA sequence: TGTGCCATCAGTTCCCCCGGACAGGGCGCAGATACGCAGTATTTT. It yields the protein CAISSPGQGADTQYF.

The chain links TRBV7-9 to TRBJ1-1; 7 bases line up with TRBD1. Trimming cost V 5 bases and J 5 bases; bases outside gene matches: 8. Germline CDR1 is SEHNR and CDR2 is FQNEAQ (reference sequence). This CDR3 spans 14 amino acids. CDR3 nucleotides: TGTGCCAGCAGCCTACCAGACAGGGTTACTGAAGCTTTCTTT. Encoded protein: CASSLPDRVTEAFF.

The chain has TRBV19 and TRBJ1-6; 7 nucleotides agree with TRBD1. CDR3 size: 15 residues. The V gene end was trimmed by 5 bases and the J gene end by 5 bases; junction bases not matched to a gene: 6. CDR1 LNHDA and CDR2 SQIVND come from the germline V gene (reference sequence). The CDR3: CASSLGDSHNSPLHF. The CDR3 nucleotides are TGTGCCAGTAGTCTGGGGGACAGCCATAATTCACCCCTCCACTTT.

As DNA, the CDR3 is TGTGCCTGTCCGGGACAGCTGAACACTGAAGCTTTCTTT. This encodes CACPGQLNTEAFF. The chain is built from TRBV30 and TRBJ1-1, with TRBD1 matching over 7 bases. Per germline, CDR1 GTSNPN and CDR2 SVGIG (reference sequence). This CDR3 is built from 13 residues. J lost 0 bases, V lost 6 bases, and 4 bases had no gene match.

This clonotype appeared many times. This sequence joins TRBV29-1 and TRBJ1-1; D perhaps matches TRBD1 (6 bases). Trimming shortened V by 7 bases and J by 3 bases, and 15 bases separated the two germline ends. This CDR3 comprises 13 residues. Germline CDR1 SQVTM, CDR2 ANQGSEA. CDR3 nucleotide sequence: TGCAGCGGGTCCGGGGGCAGGGACACTGAAGCTTTCTTT. Amino acid sequence: CSGSGGRDTEAFF.

The chain employs TRBV30 and TRBJ2-7, with a tentative D call TRBD1 (6 bases). This CDR3 has 13 amino acids. Per germline, CDR1 GTSNPN and CDR2 SVGIG (reference sequence). V gave up 2 bases and J gave up 6 bases, with 14 bases separating them. This chain's CDR3 is CAWSTTGTAEQYF. For the CDR3, the DNA is TGTGCCTGGAGTACAACAGGGACCGCCGAGCAGTACTTC.

Here the CDR3 reads CASSVAGLTEETQYF. CDR3 in DNA: TGTGCCAGCAGCGTAGCCGGACTGACGGAAGAGACCCAGTACTTC. The gene calls are TRBV9 and TRBJ2-5; tentative D call: TRBD2 (5 bases). Germline V CDR1 and CDR2: SGDLS, YYNGEE. This CDR3 is 15 amino acids long. V lost 0 bases to trimming and J lost 3 bases, with 12 bases between them.

V and J are TRBV7-2 and TRBJ2-3; 11 bases are shared with TRBD1. The germline V gene encodes CDR1 SGHTA and CDR2 FQGNSA. This CDR3 region has 15 residues. Trimming at V came to 5 bases and at J to 6 bases, leaving 7 bases not matched to a gene. The CDR3, as DNA: TGTGCCAGCAGCCCAGGACAGGGGGCGTACGATACGCAGTATTTT. Translating it yields CASSPGQGAYDTQYF.

V and J are TRBV6-5 and TRBJ2-7, with D maybe TRBD1 (6 bases). There are 14 residues in the CDR3. Germline V gene data show CDR1 as MNHEY and CDR2 as SVGAGI. V gave up 2 bases and J gave up 4 bases, with 12 bases separating them. The CDR3 loop reads CASSYGGQKYEQYF. Written as DNA, the CDR3 is TGTGCCAGCAGTTACGGAGGACAGAAATACGAGCAGTACTTC.

The rearrangement joins TRBV28 to TRBJ2-5; D might be TRBD2 (6 bases). Germline V gene lookup returns CDR1 MDHEN and CDR2 SYDVKM. Trimming shortened V by 6 bases and J by 5 bases, and 16 bases separated the two germline ends. The CDR3 has 14 amino acids. The CDR3, as DNA: TGTGCCAGCAGCCCCGCAATTGCGGGGGAGACCCAGTACTTC. Protein sequence: CASSPAIAGETQYF.

By sample share, this clonotype is medium-sized. The rearrangement links TRBV29-1 to TRBJ2-1, with 10 bases fitting TRBD1. Per germline, CDR1 SQVTM and CDR2 ANQGSEA. V was pared by 7 bases and J by 7 bases, with 1 base of the junction left unmatched. The CDR3 runs 11 residues. CDR3 sequence reads: CSGDRGNEQFF. CDR3 coding DNA: TGCAGCGGGGACAGGGGAAATGAGCAGTTCTTC.